The 25 T cell receptor beta chains listed next were all sequenced from one sample in a study of shared clonotypes between healthy human individuals. Assay: immunoSEQ multiplex PCR; the TCRdb copy retains only in-frame clones and omits some. The data show under 1,100,000 clones, 75% to 85% seen once. Sequenced input: memory CD4+ T cells from PBMCs. As for subset: CD45RA-negative fraction. These receptor sequences come from a man between 18 and 35 years old in good health. Some clones in this sample may be carry-over from other donors' samples.

This clone occurred a few times. This chain connects TRBV5-1 to TRBJ2-7, with D possibly being TRBD1 (5 bases). The CDR3 length is 14 residues. Between the trimmed V and J ends, which lost 7 bases and 0 bases, there was a span of 14 bases. The V gene's germline CDR1 is SGHRS and CDR2 YFSETQ. The CDR3 sequence: CASCPGQLSYEQYF. CDR3 DNA sequence: TGCGCCAGCTGTCCAGGGCAGCTCTCCTACGAGCAGTACTTC. Full variable domain (missing parts from reference TRBV5-1 and TRBJ2-7): KAGVTQTPRYLIKTRGQQVTLSCSPISGHRSVSWYQQTPGQGLQFLFEYFSETQRNKGNFPGRFSGRQFSNSRSEMNVSTLELGDSALYLCASCPGQLSYEQYFGPGTRLTVT.

The chain employs TRBV7-2 and TRBJ2-2; 9 nucleotides align to TRBD1. Losses at the gene ends were 4 bases for V and 7 bases for J; bases not matched to a gene: 4. CDR1 and CDR2 from the germline V gene are SGHTA and FQGNSA. The CDR3 contains 14 residues. CDR3 bases: TGTGCCAGCAGCTCGACAGGGGGTGTCGGGGAGCTGTTTTTT. This gives the protein CASSSTGGVGELFF.

The genes are TRBV28 and TRBJ1-4; TRBD1 might be the D (6 bases). Germline V gene lookup returns CDR1 MDHEN and CDR2 SYDVKM. The CDR3 has 13 amino acids. V was cut by 11 bases and J by 8 bases, with 18 bases left in between. The CDR3 reads CAGGGYADEKLFF. The CDR3 DNA sequence: TGTGCCGGGGGCGGGTACGCCGACGAAAAACTGTTTTTT. Variable domain in full (rest from reference TRBV28 and TRBJ1-4): DVKVTQSSRYLVKRTGEKVFLECVQDMDHENMFWYRQDPGLGLRLIYFSYDVKMKEKGDIPEGYSVSREKKERFSLILESASTNQTSMYLCAGGGYADEKLFFGSGTQLSVL.

The rearrangement links TRBV7-7 to TRBJ2-5; D remains ambiguous. Germline V gene data show CDR1 as SSHAT and CDR2 as FNYEAQ (reference sequence). Trimming shortened V by 1 base and J by 4 bases, and 10 bases separated the two germline ends. The CDR3 sequence is 14 residues long. The CDR3 DNA reads as TGTGCCAGCAGCTTAGGGGGTTCGCGAGAGACCCAGTACTTC. Translating gives CASSLGGSRETQYF. The whole variable domain, remainder taken from reference TRBV7-7 and TRBJ2-5, is GAGVSQSPRYKVTKRGQDVTLRCDPISSHATLYWYQQALGQGPEFLTYFNYEAQPDKSGLPSDRFSAERPEGSISTLTIQRTEQRDSAMYRCASSLGGSRETQYFGPGTRLLVL.

This clone came up once. V and J are TRBV5-1 and TRBJ2-3, with 10 nucleotides matching TRBD2. This CDR3 is 14 amino acids long. Germline V gives CDR1 SGHRS, CDR2 YFSETQ. J lost 5 bases, V lost 4 bases, and 4 bases had no gene match. CDR3 DNA sequence: TGCGCCAGCAGCGATAGCGGGAGGAGAGATACGCAGTATTTT. Translated, it gives CASSDSGRRDTQYF.

This clone was counted a single time. The V call is TRBV5-1, the J call TRBJ2-7; possibly TRBD1 or TRBD2 for D (6 bases each). This CDR3 contains 15 residues. Trimming took off 0 bases at V and 6 bases at J, with 16 bases between the two ends. Germline values: CDR1 SGHRS, CDR2 YFSETQ. The CDR3 bases are TGCGCCAGCAGCTTGGCTCCGGGGGCGGCACGCGAGCAGTACTTC. Amino acids: CASSLAPGAAREQYF.

The rearrangement uses TRBV10-3 and TRBJ1-1; tentatively, D is TRBD1 (6 bases). Germline assignment: CDR1 ENHRY and CDR2 SYGVKD. This CDR3 contains 14 residues. V was pared by 3 bases and J by 4 bases, with 12 bases between. CDR3 in DNA: TGTGCCATCAGTGATAGGGCAGGGGTCACTGAAGCTTTCTTT. It specifies CAISDRAGVTEAFF.

The chain uses TRBV28 and TRBJ2-7, with TRBD1 as a possible D gene (7 bases). Germline loops: CDR1 MDHEN, CDR2 SYDVKM. The CDR3 is made up of 16 amino acids. Trimming took 6 bases from V and 5 from J, leaving 23 bases between them. The CDR3 protein is CASSSSQTGRSNEQYF. The CDR3 DNA reads as TGTGCCAGCAGCTCCTCCCAGACAGGGAGGTCTAACGAGCAGTACTTC.

The V gene is TRBV2, the J gene TRBJ2-3; no firm D call. The CDR3 extends over 12 amino acids. CDR1 is SNHLY and CDR2 is FYNNEI in the germline V gene. Deletions cut 6 bases from V and 3 bases from J, with 7 bases between. As DNA, the CDR3 is TGTGCCAGCAGCATCACGACAGATACGCAGTATTTT. Its protein product is CASSITTDTQYF.

This clone was recorded only once. One end of the junction varies from germline; a read error may be responsible. The gene calls are TRBV27 and TRBJ2-1; D perhaps matches TRBD2 (6 bases). The germline V gene encodes CDR1 MNHEY and CDR2 SMNVEV (reference sequence). The CDR3 contains 15 residues. The CDR3 sequence: CANSLRLEYYNEQFF. CDR3 bases: TGTGCCAACAGTTTACGACTAGAGTACTACAATGAGCAGTTCTTC.

The V and J genes are TRBV4-1 and TRBJ1-2; D not resolved. This CDR3 is built from 17 residues. The V end was cut by 1 base, the J end by 0 bases, with 15 bases between. The germline V gene encodes CDR1 MGHRA and CDR2 YSYEKL. In nucleotides, the CDR3 is TGCGCCAGCAGCCAAGGAGCCCTGCCGTTCCCTAACTATGGCTACACCTTC. It encodes CASSQGALPFPNYGYTF.

This clone was seen a few times. The genes are TRBV6-5 and TRBJ1-2; a weak D match, TRBD1 (5 bases). Germline values: CDR1 MNHEY, CDR2 SVGAGI. The CDR3 loop spans 14 amino acids. Trimming pared 4 bases from V and 4 bases from J, leaving 13 bases between. The CDR3: CASSFTGGGYGYTF. CDR3 nucleotide sequence: TGTGCCAGCAGTTTCACGGGGGGGGGCTATGGCTACACCTTC.

The chain has TRBV19 and TRBJ2-7; D unresolved. The CDR3 loop spans 14 amino acids. CDR1 LNHDA and CDR2 SQIVND come from the germline V gene (reference sequence). Trimming took off 9 bases at V and 0 bases at J, with 15 bases between the two ends. The CDR3 region has the DNA TGTGCCAGCAGAGACTCTTCGGCCTCCTACGAGCAGTACTTC. Translation gives CASRDSSASYEQYF.

The CDR3 sequence is CASSPGPSGGPHEQYF. CDR3 DNA: TGTGCCAGCTCACCTGGCCCTTCGGGGGGCCCCCACGAGCAGTACTTC. The rearrangement links TRBV18 to TRBJ2-7, with D perhaps TRBD2 (7 bases). This CDR3 comprises 16 residues. The V end lost 3 bases, the J end lost 5 bases, and 20 bases lay between the germline ends. The germline CDR1 and CDR2 sequences are KGHSH and LQKENI.

In its sample, this clone was seen many times. The chain carries TRBV11-3 and TRBJ2-1; D unclear. The CDR3 runs 12 residues. Trimming removed 6 bases from V and 5 bases from J, with 8 bases in between. The V gene's germline CDR1 is SGHNT and CDR2 YENEEA. The CDR3 loop is CASSGRNNEQFF. The CDR3 DNA reads as TGTGCCAGCAGTGGTCGGAACAATGAGCAGTTCTTC.

The genes are TRBV10-3 and TRBJ1-5; 7 bases agree with TRBD1. This CDR3 comprises 15 residues. V shed 11 bases, J shed 0 bases, and the junction held 10 bases outside the gene matches. Germline assignment: CDR1 ENHRY and CDR2 SYGVKD. CDR3 protein: CAPIRGAHSNQPQHF. CDR3 nucleotides: TGTGCCCCAATCAGGGGGGCCCATAGCAATCAGCCCCAGCATTTT.

This clone turned up a few times. The CDR3 nucleotides read TGCAGTGCTAGAACTGGCACTGAAGCTTTCTTT. Translating it yields CSARTGTEAFF. The chain is built from TRBV20-1 and TRBJ1-1; no definite D call. This CDR3 is 11 amino acids long. CDR1 is DFQATT, CDR2 SNEGSKA, per germline (reference sequence). Trimming took off 2 bases at V and 4 bases at J, with 5 bases between the two ends.

The chain has TRBV12-5 and TRBJ1-5; D ambiguous. The germline V gene encodes CDR1 LGHNT and CDR2 FRNRAP. The CDR3 is 18 residues long. V was pared by 5 bases and J by 1 base, with 21 bases between. CDR3 amino acids: CASGRTEAPLSSNQPQHF. As DNA, the CDR3 is TGTGCTAGTGGTCGGACGGAGGCGCCCCTATCGAGCAATCAGCCCCAGCATTTT.

In this sample, this clone turned up a few times. V and J are TRBV19 and TRBJ2-4; 8 bases agree with TRBD1. The CDR3 contains 14 residues. Germline loops: CDR1 LNHDA, CDR2 SQIVND (reference sequence). Trimming cost V 6 bases and J 6 bases; bases outside gene matches: 7. The CDR3 DNA reads as TGTGCCAGTAGCGTGACAGGGGCGGGAAACATTCAGTACTTC. Its protein is CASSVTGAGNIQYF.

Here the CDR3 reads CASSTGFSGANVLTF. CDR3 coding DNA: TGTGCCAGTAGTACAGGGTTCTCTGGGGCCAACGTCCTGACTTTC. The V gene is TRBV19, the J gene TRBJ2-6; maybe TRBD1 (5 bases). The CDR3 totals 15 residues. Trimming took 4 bases from V and 0 from J, leaving 7 bases between them. Germline-derived CDR1 and CDR2 are LNHDA and SQIVND (reference sequence).

There are a few counts of this clone. The rearrangement joins TRBV29-1 to TRBJ1-5; 7 positions match TRBD1. CDR3 length: 13 amino acids. Germline V gives CDR1 SQVTM, CDR2 ANQGSEA. Trimming took 6 bases from V and 4 from J; bases not matched to a gene: 6. CDR3 protein: CSVAGTENQPQHF. CDR3 bases: TGCAGCGTAGCCGGGACAGAGAATCAGCCCCAGCATTTT.

The chain couples TRBV27 to TRBJ2-5, with 7 positions matching TRBD1. The CDR3 extends over 12 amino acids. V dropped 4 bases and J dropped 6; count of bases not matched to a gene: 2. Germline lookup yields CDR1 MNHEY and CDR2 SMNVEV (reference sequence). CDR3 in DNA: TGTGCCAGCAGTTCGACAGGGAAGACCCAGTACTTC. This encodes CASSSTGKTQYF.

The gene calls are TRBV6-4 and TRBJ1-1; D is ambiguous. Trimming removed 0 bases at V and 8 bases at J, with 13 bases between. The CDR3 length is 14 residues. Germline V gene sequence: CDR1 MRHNA, CDR2 SNTAGT. CDR3 sequence: CASSDSMAPREAFF. The CDR3 nucleotides are TGTGCCAGCAGTGACTCAATGGCCCCAAGGGAAGCTTTCTTT.

As for this clone: Given a much more abundant clone one base away, this may be a read error. The chain has TRBV28 and TRBJ1-5, with D uncertain. The CDR3 length is 13 residues. V dropped 4 bases and J dropped 0 bases, with 4 bases sitting between them. Germline V lookup: CDR1 MDHEN, CDR2 SYDVKM. The CDR3 loop reads CASSWDSNQPQHF. The CDR3 DNA is TGTGCCAGCAGTTGGGATAGCAATCAGCCCCAGCATTTT.

The V call is TRBV28, the J call TRBJ2-1; the match to TRBD1 covers 9 bases. Germline V gives CDR1 MDHEN, CDR2 SYDVKM. V lost 4 bases, J lost 8 bases, and 9 bases stayed unmatched. CDR3 length: 15 amino acids. This CDR3 is CASSSQDRGSDEQFF. In DNA form, the CDR3 reads TGTGCCAGCAGTTCTCAGGACAGGGGTAGCGATGAGCAGTTCTTC. The full variable domain, in which reference TRBV28 and TRBJ2-1 provide the parts outside the CDR3, is DVKVTQSSRYLVKRTGEKVFLECVQDMDHENMFWYRQDPGLGLRLIYFSYDVKMKEKGDIPEGYSVSREKKERFSLILESASTNQTSMYLCASSSQDRGSDEQFFGPGTRLTVL.